This TCR beta chain was found in a study of blood T cell repertoires in COVID-19. Study in general: Material from acute and convalescent COVID-19 was sourced from the United States, Italy and Spain. The cDNA or gDNA used as material had been derived from T cells, B-cell-depleted T cells, or PBMCs.

Germline trimming cut 6 bases from V and 3 bases from J; bases unmatched to any gene: 4. Germline CDR1 is SNHLY and CDR2 is FYNNEI. This CDR3 spans 14 amino acids. The participants were between 18 and 89 years old and came from about two dozen US areas. Each participant's cohort was designated according to participant-reported clinical history. Assay used: immunoSEQ multiplex PCR; TCRdb lists only in-frame clones, some missing. The data show 200,000 to 300,000 clones, approximately 90% seen once. The sample comprised PBMCs or T cells enriched from blood (not recorded which). The source of this sequence is a woman aged 40 to 49 with acute COVID-19. V is TRBV2 and J is TRBJ2-2; 7 bases are shared with TRBD1. The CDR3 is CASRTGNYTGELFF. CDR3 bases: TGTGCCAGCAGGACAGGGAATTACACCGGGGAGCTGTTTTTT. Drawing the rest from reference TRBV2 and TRBJ2-2, the complete variable domain is EPEVTQTPSHQVTQMGQEVILRCVPISNHLYFYWYRQILGQKVEFLVSFYNNEISEKSEIFDDQFSVERPDGSNFTLKIRSTKLEDSAMYFCASRTGNYTGELFFGEGSRLTVL.